One TCR beta chain is described in this entry. Antigen unknown. Germline assignment: CDR1 SGHVS and CDR2 FQNEAQ. Trimming removed 5 bases at V and 4 bases at J, with 11 bases between. The CDR3 covers 13 residues. The record originates from a study of cytomegalovirus exposure and HLA in healthy donors. Study information: Among about 200 million T cells, an earlier analysis found 117 million unique TCR beta sequences.

Primers for the PCR totalled 60 Vbeta and 13 Jbeta. Profiled with immunoSEQ multiplex PCR; TCRdb holds only in-frame clones, not every one. The sample consists of tens of thousands of clones, about 53% of them appearing once. Study-wide results and limits: As immune exposure information, only CMV serostatus was available.

The TCR was taken from a woman in her thirties or forties in good health and CMV-seropositive. This rearrangement joins TRBV7-8 to TRBJ1-1, with D possibly matching TRBD1 (5 bases). The sequencing input was PBMCs. CDR3 sequence reads: CASSLPGFTEAFF. CDR3 nucleotide sequence: TGTGCCAGCAGCCTACCAGGGTTCACTGAAGCTTTCTTT. Together with reference TRBV7-8 and TRBJ1-1, the CDR3 gives the full variable domain: GAGVSQSPRYKVAKRGQDVALRCDPISGHVSLFWYQQALGQGPEFLTYFQNEAQLDKSGLPSDRFFAERPEGSVSTLKIQRTQQEDSAVYLCASSLPGFTEAFFGQGTRLTVV.